The text below deals with one T cell receptor beta chain. The CDR3 has 15 amino acids. V was pared by 6 bases and J by 4 bases, with 22 bases between. Germline CDR1 and CDR2: SQVTM and ANQGSEA. This record belongs to a study of control samples from healthy donors and cancer patients. Sequencing was performed with immunoSEQ multiplex PCR; in TCRdb, only in-frame clones are kept and a portion is missing. The sample lists about 410,000 clones; 75% to 95% were seen once. The genes are TRBV29-1 and TRBJ2-7, with D possibly matching TRBD1 (8 bases). The TCR was taken from a man aged 40-55 years with head and neck cancer. The material sequenced was PBMCs. The chain's CDR3 is CSVTGGAVVEYEQYF. CDR3 in DNA: TGCAGCGTCACAGGGGGGGCAGTGGTTGAATACGAGCAGTACTTC.